The rows below give T cell receptor beta chains drawn from one sample of a study of T-cell reconstitution after alpha-beta-depleted transplantation in children. Using its own MiXCR run on the PCR reads, TCRdb lists one record per CDR3 protein. The table shows 330,000 or so distinct CDR3 sequences, with 9% to 12% occurring only once. Source: PBMCs from the stem cell graft donor, taken from the stem cell graft. All receptors derive from a human donor who donated a stem cell graft to a child with acute lymphoblastic leukemia. The CDR3 runs from the conserved cysteine through the conserved F or W. Each record gives: clone size, J gene, V gene, D gene, CDR3 DNA, CDR3 protein. The D gene is left open where the match is weak. Clone size is shown for a subset of rows, as once, few, many or a class of expanded clone.

>few|TRBJ2-3|TRBV5-6|NA
TGTGCCAGCAGCCCCCGGGAGACAATCACAGATACGCAGTATTTT
CASSPRETITDTQYF
>NA|TRBJ2-1|TRBV20-1|NA
TGCAGTGCTAGAGATCTAGCGGACAGCTCCTACAATGAGCAGTTCTTC
CSARDLADSSYNEQFF
>many|TRBJ2-2|TRBV5-1|NA
TGCGCCAGCAGGGGAGGGGAGCTGTTTTTT
CASRGGELFF
>NA|TRBJ2-2|TRBV7-6|NA
TGTGCCAGCAGCTTACTGGGGGACGAGTACACCGGGGAGCTGTTTTTT
CASSLLGDEYTGELFF
>few|TRBJ1-1|TRBV5-1|NA
TGCGCCAGCAGCTTGGGACCCGCCCAGAACACTGAAGCTTTCTTT
CASSLGPAQNTEAFF
>NA|TRBJ2-4|TRBV4-1|NA
TGCGCCAGCAGCCACCGGACAGTAGTCGAAAACATTCAGTACTTC
CASSHRTVVENIQYF
>many|TRBJ2-1|TRBV6-2/TRBV6-3|TRBD2
TGTGCCAGCAGTTCCCCGGGGACTAGCGGGAGGGCCATCACCCGACTGGCGCAGTTCTTC
CASSSPGTSGRAITRLAQFF
>NA|TRBJ2-1|TRBV28|NA
TGTGCCATTGGGGCCCTATACAATGAGCAGTTCTTC
CAIGALYNEQFF
>many|TRBJ2-7|TRBV6-6|NA
TGTGCCAGCTCGGGCCGGAGAGAGCAGTACTTC
CASSGRREQYF
>few|TRBJ2-5|TRBV5-4|TRBD2
TGTGCCAGCAGCTTGGACCCGCTAGCGGGAGATGGGACCCAGTACTTC
CASSLDPLAGDGTQYF
>few|TRBJ1-1|TRBV9|NA
TGTGCCAGCAGCGTAACAAGGGGGATGAACACTGAAGCTTTCTTT
CASSVTRGMNTEAFF
>NA|TRBJ2-6|TRBV12-3/TRBV12-4|NA
TGTGCCAGCAGTTTACAGGCTGGGGCCAACGTCCTGACTTTC
CASSLQAGANVLTF
>many|TRBJ1-1|TRBV4-1|NA
TGCGCCAGCAGCCAACTCGAAGGGGTGAACACTGAAGCTTTCTTT
CASSQLEGVNTEAFF
>few|TRBJ2-3|TRBV20-1|NA
NA
CSAASGRAGDTQYF
>few|TRBJ2-1|TRBV7-9|NA
TGTGCCAGCAGTAAACCACCCTCCTACAATGAGCAGTTCTTC
CASSKPPSYNEQFF
>few|TRBJ1-1|TRBV12-3/TRBV12-4|NA
TGTGCCAGCAGGAACAGGGCGACGAACACTGAAGCTTTCTTT
CASRNRATNTEAFF
>NA|TRBJ1-4|TRBV5-1|NA
TGCGCCAGCAGTAATGGGGCGAATGAAAAACTGTTTTTT
CASSNGANEKLFF
>NA|TRBJ2-5|TRBV20-1|TRBD2
TGCAGTGCTAGAAATCTAGCGGGAAACCAAGAGACCCAGTACTTC
CSARNLAGNQETQYF
>NA|TRBJ2-5|TRBV20-1|TRBD1
TGCAGTGCTAGACCTGGACAGGGGATCCAAGAGACCCAGTACTTC
CSARPGQGIQETQYF
>NA|TRBJ2-3|TRBV6-1|NA
TGTGCCAGCAGTGAAGCGGGAGGAACGGGCCCAGATACGCAGTATTTT
CASSEAGGTGPDTQYF
>NA|TRBJ2-1|TRBV12-5|TRBD2
TGTGCTAGTGGTTTAGATACTAGCGGGCCTTACAATGAGCAGTTCTTC
CASGLDTSGPYNEQFF
>many|TRBJ2-3|TRBV5-6|TRBD2
TGTGCCAGCAGCATAAGCGGGAGTATCGATACGCAGTATTTT
CASSISGSIDTQYF
>many|TRBJ2-4|TRBV4-1|NA
TGCGCCAGCAGCCCCATGGGGGAGAACCCCAAAAACATTCAGTACTTC
CASSPMGENPKNIQYF
>NA|TRBJ2-7|TRBV7-3|TRBD2
TGTGCCAGCAGCTTAGCCGGGACTAGCGAATACGAGCAGTACTTC
CASSLAGTSEYEQYF
>few|TRBJ1-1|TRBV28|NA
TGTGCCAGCAGTTCACAAGGGGGGGCACTGGCTGAAGCTTTCTTT
CASSSQGGALAEAFF
>many|TRBJ1-3|TRBV7-2|TRBD1
TGTGCCAGCAGCTTAGTGAGGGGGCGGTCTGGAAACACCATATATTTT
CASSLVRGRSGNTIYF
>NA|TRBJ1-1|TRBV30|NA
TGTGCCTGGAGTGTAATGGGTAACACTGAAGCTTTCTTT
CAWSVMGNTEAFF
>NA|TRBJ2-7|TRBV20-1|NA
TGCAGTGCTAGTACGGGGCGGGACGAGCAGTACTTC
CSASTGRDEQYF
>many|TRBJ2-3|TRBV29-1|NA
TGCAGCGTGTCCTATGGCGCGGATACGCAGTATTTT
CSVSYGADTQYF
>NA|TRBJ1-4|TRBV5-1|NA
TGCGCCAGCAGCTTTTTAGTGGGCCCAGGCGAAAAACTGTTTTTT
CASSFLVGPGEKLFF
>NA|TRBJ2-1|TRBV5-4|TRBD2
TGTGCCAGCAGCTCCCCCAGACGGACTAGCGGGAGCTTAGGTCTCGGCAATGAGCAGTTCTTC
CASSSPRRTSGSLGLGNEQFF
>NA|TRBJ2-5|TRBV20-1|TRBD2
TGCAGTGCACCGACTAGCGGACAAGAGACCCAGTACTTC
CSAPTSGQETQYF
>few|TRBJ2-7|TRBV12-3/TRBV12-4|TRBD2
TGTGCCAGCAGTTTAAGTCCTCTAGCGGGAGGGCCCTACGAGCAGTACTTC
CASSLSPLAGGPYEQYF
>NA|TRBJ2-1|TRBV4-3|TRBD2
TGCGCCAGCAGCCCTTGGACTAGCGGGTTCAATGAGCAGTTCTTC
CASSPWTSGFNEQFF
>NA|TRBJ2-1|TRBV7-2|TRBD2
TGTGCCAGCAGCCCAGGGCTAGCGGGAGCCTACAATGAGCAGTTCTTC
CASSPGLAGAYNEQFF
>few|TRBJ2-3|TRBV7-9|NA
TGTGCCAGCAGCGTGGGAGGAGGAACCACAGATACGCAGTATTTT
CASSVGGGTTDTQYF
>NA|TRBJ2-3|TRBV12-3/TRBV12-4|TRBD2
TGTGCCAGCAGTTTTTTGTTGGCTAGCGGTACTCGCCGCACAGATACGCAGTATTTT
CASSFLLASGTRRTDTQYF
>few|TRBJ2-5|TRBV11-1|NA
TGTGCCAGCAGCTTATTGCTGACGCCCAATCCCCAAGAGACCCAGTACTTC
CASSLLLTPNPQETQYF
>few|TRBJ1-5|TRBV4-1|NA
TGCGCCAGCAGCCAGCGTGACACAGGGTATAGCAATCAGCCCCAGCATTTT
CASSQRDTGYSNQPQHF
>NA|TRBJ2-4|TRBV12-3/TRBV12-4|NA
TGTGCCAGCAGTTTTGCAAACATTCAGTACTTC
CASSFANIQYF
>few|TRBJ2-6|TRBV6-2/TRBV6-3|TRBD1
TGTGCCACCTGGACAGGGAGCACGGATGGGGCCAACGTCCTGACTTTC
CATWTGSTDGANVLTF
>few|TRBJ2-5|TRBV12-3/TRBV12-4|NA
TGTGCCAGCAGTTTATTTGGGGGAGGGGGAGAGACCCAGTACTTC
CASSLFGGGGETQYF
>many|TRBJ2-7|TRBV5-6|TRBD1
TGTGCCAGCAGGAACCAAGTCGAGACAGGGGAACTTTTCCCCTACGAGCAGTACTTC
CASRNQVETGELFPYEQYF
>NA|TRBJ1-2|TRBV25-1|NA
TGTGCCAGCAGGGGTATTGTGGACATCCGCCACTATGGCTACACCTTC
CASRGIVDIRHYGYTF
>NA|TRBJ2-3|TRBV28|TRBD2
TGTGCCAGCGTATCGGGGGGAGCGGGAGGCACAGATACGCAGTATTTT
CASVSGGAGGTDTQYF
>NA|TRBJ2-3|TRBV2|TRBD2
TGTGCCAGCAGTGAAGCCTATGGCGGGAGGAACACAGATACGCAGTATTTT
CASSEAYGGRNTDTQYF
>NA|TRBJ2-5|TRBV7-2|NA
TGTGCCAGCAGCTTAGCGACTAGGACGGACCAGTACTTC
CASSLATRTDQYF
>few|TRBJ2-5|TRBV5-1|TRBD2
TGCGCCAGCAGCTTAGGGACTAGAGAAGGAGAGACCCAGTACTTC
CASSLGTREGETQYF